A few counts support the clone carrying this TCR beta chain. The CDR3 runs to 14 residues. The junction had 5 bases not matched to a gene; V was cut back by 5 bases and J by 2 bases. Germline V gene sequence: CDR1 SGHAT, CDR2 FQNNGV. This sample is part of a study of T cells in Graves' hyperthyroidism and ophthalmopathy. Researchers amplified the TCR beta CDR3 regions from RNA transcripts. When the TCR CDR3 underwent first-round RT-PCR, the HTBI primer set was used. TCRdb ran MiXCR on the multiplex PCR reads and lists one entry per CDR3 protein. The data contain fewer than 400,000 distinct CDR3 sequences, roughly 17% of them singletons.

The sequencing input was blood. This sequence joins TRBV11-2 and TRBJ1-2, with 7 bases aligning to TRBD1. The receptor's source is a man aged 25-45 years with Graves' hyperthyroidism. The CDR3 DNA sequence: TGTGCCAGCAGCCCGACAGGGCCCAACTATGGCTACACCTTC. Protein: CASSPTGPNYGYTF.